This T cell receptor (beta chain) appears in the sequencing data of a study of cytomegalovirus exposure and HLA in healthy donors. Whole-study findings and limits: TCR association rates varied by HLA locus in a later analysis, with DRB1 highest and HLA-C lowest.

Turning to this clone: Antigen: not known.

The CDR3 contains 15 residues. The V gene end was trimmed by 3 bases and the J gene end by 8 bases; junction bases not matched to a gene: 2. Germline V gene lookup returns CDR1 LGHNA and CDR2 YSLEER. PCR primers comprised 60 Vbeta and 13 Jbeta primers. Using immunoSEQ multiplex PCR, the repertoire was profiled, and TCRdb retains in-frame clones only, with some absent. The data show under 200,000 clones, roughly 85% seen once. The receptor was isolated from a woman in her thirties in good health and CMV-seropositive. The V call is TRBV4-3, the J call TRBJ2-2; 14 bases agree with TRBD2. Specimen: PBMCs. The CDR3: CASSQGLAGVGELFF. DNA for the CDR3: TGCGCCAGCAGCCAGGGACTAGCGGGAGTTGGGGAGCTGTTTTTT.